Sequencing of this T cell receptor (beta chain) was carried out in a study of patients and donors after allogeneic stem cell transplantation. In TCRdb, the RT-PCR reads were re-called with MiXCR into one record per CDR3 protein. In the table there are 150,000 to 200,000 distinct CDR3 sequences, about 24% of which are singletons. This CDR3 has 15 residues. Germline CDR1 ENHRY, CDR2 SYGVKD. Trimming shortened V by 11 bases and J by 2 bases, and 19 bases separated the two germline ends. The V call is TRBV10-3, the J call TRBJ2-1; the D is unclear. The sequence came from a human donor who was either an allogeneic HSCT recipient or a stem cell or donor lymphocyte infusion donor (not recorded which). It is not recorded whose cells these are; they may come from a transplant donor. Sequenced: blood, either unsorted or a sorted T cell fraction (not recorded which). Here the CDR3 reads CAASTSRPAYNEQFF. CDR3 nucleotides: TGTGCCGCAAGTACGTCGCGGCCTGCCTACAATGAGCAGTTCTTC.